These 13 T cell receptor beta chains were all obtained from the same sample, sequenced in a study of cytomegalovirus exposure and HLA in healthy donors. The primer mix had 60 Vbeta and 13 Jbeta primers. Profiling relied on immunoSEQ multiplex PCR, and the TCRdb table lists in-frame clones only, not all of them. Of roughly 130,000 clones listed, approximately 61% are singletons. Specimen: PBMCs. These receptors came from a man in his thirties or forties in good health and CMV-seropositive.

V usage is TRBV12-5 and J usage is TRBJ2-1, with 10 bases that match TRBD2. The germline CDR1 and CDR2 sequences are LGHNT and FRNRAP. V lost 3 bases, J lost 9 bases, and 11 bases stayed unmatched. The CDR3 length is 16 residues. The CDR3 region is CASGFSTSGLSGEQFF. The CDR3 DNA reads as TGTGCTAGTGGTTTCTCGACTAGCGGGTTGTCCGGTGAGCAGTTCTTC.

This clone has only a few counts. Here the CDR3 reads CASSWRGQDHTEAFF. The CDR3 coding sequence is TGTGCCAGCAGCTGGCGGGGACAGGATCACACTGAAGCTTTCTTT. The chain recombines TRBV5-6 with TRBJ1-1; 8 nucleotides match TRBD1. Losses at the gene ends were 3 bases for V and 3 bases for J; bases not matched to a gene: 7. CDR3 size: 15 residues. From germline, CDR1 is SGHDT and CDR2 YYEEEE.

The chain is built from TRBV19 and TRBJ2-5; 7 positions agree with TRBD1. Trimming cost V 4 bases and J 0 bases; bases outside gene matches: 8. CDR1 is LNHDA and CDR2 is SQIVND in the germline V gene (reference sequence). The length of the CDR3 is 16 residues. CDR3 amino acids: CASSTLGRGYQETQYF. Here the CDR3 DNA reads TGTGCCAGTAGTACCCTGGGCAGGGGGTACCAAGAGACCCAGTACTTC.

For the CDR3, the DNA is TGTGCCAGCACGCAGCTAGCGGGAGGGCGGGCGGAGACCCAGTACTTC. It specifies CASTQLAGGRAETQYF. This chain joins TRBV28 and TRBJ2-5; 12 bases line up with TRBD2. The CDR3 runs 16 residues. Germline assignment: CDR1 MDHEN and CDR2 SYDVKM. Trimming cost V 7 bases and J 5 bases; bases outside gene matches: 11.

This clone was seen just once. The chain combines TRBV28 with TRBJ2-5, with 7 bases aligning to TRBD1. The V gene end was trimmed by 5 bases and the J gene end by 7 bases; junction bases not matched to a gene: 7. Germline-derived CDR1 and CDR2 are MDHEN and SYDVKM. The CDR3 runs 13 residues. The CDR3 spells CASSPPTGMTQYF. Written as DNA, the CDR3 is TGTGCCAGCAGTCCACCGACAGGGATGACCCAGTACTTC. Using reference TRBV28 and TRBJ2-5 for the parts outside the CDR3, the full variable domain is DVKVTQSSRYLVKRTGEKVFLECVQDMDHENMFWYRQDPGLGLRLIYFSYDVKMKEKGDIPEGYSVSREKKERFSLILESASTNQTSMYLCASSPPTGMTQYFGPGTRLLVL.

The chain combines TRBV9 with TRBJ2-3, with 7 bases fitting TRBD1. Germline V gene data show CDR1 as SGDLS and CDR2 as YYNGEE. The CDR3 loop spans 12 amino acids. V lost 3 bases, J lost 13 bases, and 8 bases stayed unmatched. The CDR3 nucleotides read TGTGCCAGCAGCGCGGAGACAGGGCTTGAGTATTTT. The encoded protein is CASSAETGLEYF.

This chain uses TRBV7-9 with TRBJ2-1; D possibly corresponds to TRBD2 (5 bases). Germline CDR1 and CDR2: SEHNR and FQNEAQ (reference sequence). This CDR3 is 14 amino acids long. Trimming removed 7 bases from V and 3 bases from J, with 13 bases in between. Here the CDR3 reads CASTASGSYNEQFF. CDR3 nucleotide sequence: TGTGCCAGCACCGCGTCGGGGAGCTACAATGAGCAGTTCTTC.

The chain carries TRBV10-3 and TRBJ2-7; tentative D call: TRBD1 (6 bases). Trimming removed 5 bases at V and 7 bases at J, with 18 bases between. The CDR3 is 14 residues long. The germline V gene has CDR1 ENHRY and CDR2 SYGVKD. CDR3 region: CAISTQNSQGEQYF. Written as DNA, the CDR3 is TGTGCCATCAGTACCCAGAACTCACAGGGAGAGCAGTACTTC.

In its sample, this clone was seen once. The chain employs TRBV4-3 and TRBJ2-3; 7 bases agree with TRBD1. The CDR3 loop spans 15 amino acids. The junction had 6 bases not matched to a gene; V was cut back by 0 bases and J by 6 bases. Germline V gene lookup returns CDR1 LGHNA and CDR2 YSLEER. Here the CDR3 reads CASSQEGRGLDTQYF. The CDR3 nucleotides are TGCGCCAGCAGCCAAGAAGGCAGGGGGTTGGATACGCAGTATTTT.

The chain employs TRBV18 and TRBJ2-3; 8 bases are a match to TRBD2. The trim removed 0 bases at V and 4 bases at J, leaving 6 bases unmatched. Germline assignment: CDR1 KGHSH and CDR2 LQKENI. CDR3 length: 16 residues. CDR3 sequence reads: CASSPPNSGKADTQYF. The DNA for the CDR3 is TGTGCCAGCTCACCACCTAATAGCGGGAAGGCAGATACGCAGTATTTT.

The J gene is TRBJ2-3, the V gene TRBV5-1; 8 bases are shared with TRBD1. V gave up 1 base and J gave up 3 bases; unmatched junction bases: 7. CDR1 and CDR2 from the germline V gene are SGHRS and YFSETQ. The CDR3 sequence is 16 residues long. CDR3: CASSLSWTGTTDTQYF. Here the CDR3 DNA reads TGCGCCAGCAGCTTGTCTTGGACAGGGACGACAGATACGCAGTATTTT.

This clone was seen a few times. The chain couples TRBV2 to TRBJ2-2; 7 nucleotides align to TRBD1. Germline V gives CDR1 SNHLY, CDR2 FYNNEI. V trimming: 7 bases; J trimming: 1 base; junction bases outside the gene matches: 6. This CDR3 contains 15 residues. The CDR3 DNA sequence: TGTGCCAGCACCCGACAGGGACAGAACACCGGGGAGCTGTTTTTT. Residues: CASTRQGQNTGELFF.

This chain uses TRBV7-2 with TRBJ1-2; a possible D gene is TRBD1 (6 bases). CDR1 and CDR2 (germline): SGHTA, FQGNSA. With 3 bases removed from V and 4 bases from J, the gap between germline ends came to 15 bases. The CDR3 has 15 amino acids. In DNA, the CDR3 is TGTGCCAGCAGCTTCCAGAGGGGGTCAGGCTATGGCTACACCTTC. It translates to CASSFQRGSGYGYTF.